These T cell receptor beta chains were read from a single sample in a study of regulatory T cells in long-lasting Graves disease. One entry per CDR3 protein results from TCRdb running MiXCR on the multiplex PCR reads. The sample records 350,000 to 450,000 distinct CDR3 sequences, 21% being singletons. Sample: peripheral blood mononuclear cells (PBMCs), taken when the disease was refractory, from a patient treated with antithyroid drugs. The receptors derive from a female donor with Graves disease. The CDR3 runs from the conserved cysteine through the conserved F or W. D genes are given only for firm matches. A row's size may be missing; if present it is once, few, many or a size class.

cdr3_aa	cdr3_nt	clone_size	v_call	d_call	j_call
CASRGQGAMGYTF	TGTGCCAGCAGGGGACAGGGGGCGATGGGCTACACCTTC	many	TRBV12-3/TRBV12-4	TRBD1	TRBJ1-2
CASSQVRDRAYEQYF	TGTGCCAGCAGCCAAGTCCGGGACAGAGCCTACGAGCAGTACTTC	.	TRBV3-1	TRBD1	TRBJ2-7
CASRKLAGGPDEQFF	TGTGCCAGTAGGAAACTAGCGGGAGGGCCGGATGAGCAGTTCTTC	.	TRBV19	TRBD2	TRBJ2-1
CASSLKGGKETQYF	TGTGCCAGCAGTTTAAAAGGGGGTAAAGAGACCCAGTACTTC	many	TRBV27	.	TRBJ2-5
CASSHQTHNEKLFF	TGTGCCAGCAGCCATCAAACTCATAATGAAAAACTGTTTTTT	many	TRBV5-6	.	TRBJ1-4
CSVSEIYTEAFF	TGCAGCGTCTCAGAAATATACACTGAAGCTTTCTTT	.	TRBV29-1	.	TRBJ1-1
CASSPTGAPQPQHF	TGTGCCAGCAGCCCGACAGGGGCCCCTCAGCCCCAGCATTTT	many	TRBV12-3/TRBV12-4	TRBD1	TRBJ1-5
CASSQGYETGYQETQYF	TGTGCCAGCAGCCAAGGCTACGAGACAGGGTACCAAGAGACCCAGTACTTC	many	TRBV14	TRBD1	TRBJ2-5
CAWSVLAGGMETQYF	TGTGCCTGGAGTGTACTGGCGGGAGGGATGGAGACCCAGTACTTC	.	TRBV30	TRBD2	TRBJ2-5
CSGAGLASETQYF	TGCAGCGGTGCGGGACTAGCTAGCGAGACCCAGTACTTC	many	TRBV29-1	TRBD2	TRBJ2-5
CATSRDQGQGYQPQHF	TGTGCCACCAGCAGAGATCAGGGACAGGGATATCAGCCCCAGCATTTT	many	TRBV15	TRBD1	TRBJ1-5
CSARDLSGRGGLDEQYF	TGCAGTGCTAGAGATCTCAGCGGGAGAGGGGGGTTGGACGAGCAGTACTTC	.	TRBV20-1	TRBD2	TRBJ2-7
CASSLGTHSGNTIYF	TGTGCCAGCAGCTTAGGGACCCACTCTGGAAACACCATATATTTT	.	TRBV7-6	.	TRBJ1-3
CASKEGGYTGELFF	TGTGCCAGCAAGGAAGGGGGTTACACCGGGGAGCTGTTTTTT	many	TRBV28	.	TRBJ2-2
CSARDATLQETQYF	TGCAGTGCTAGAGATGCGACCCTCCAAGAGACCCAGTACTTC	many	TRBV20-1	.	TRBJ2-5
CATRQGPSTDTQYF	TGTGCCACCCGTCAGGGACCTAGCACAGATACGCAGTATTTT	.	TRBV27	.	TRBJ2-3
CASSYGGYEQYF	TGTGCCAGCAGTTACGGGGGCTACGAGCAGTACTTC	many	TRBV28	.	TRBJ2-7
CASTEGDTGF	TGTGCCAGCACTGAGGGGGACACGGGCTTC	many	TRBV6-1	.	TRBJ1-2
CASSVGAGTYEQYF	TGTGCCAGCAGCGTAGGGGCGGGAACCTACGAGCAGTACTTC	few	TRBV9	.	TRBJ2-7
CASRMGGGVGELFF	TGTGCCAGCAGAATGGGGGGAGGGGTCGGGGAGCTGTTTTTT	.	TRBV27	TRBD2	TRBJ2-2
CTSSHRGAPGFEAFF	TGCACCAGCAGCCACAGGGGAGCTCCGGGTTTTGAAGCTTTCTTT	.	TRBV4-1	TRBD1	TRBJ1-1
CAWSHGDYTYEQYF	TGTGCCTGGAGTCACGGGGACTACACCTACGAGCAGTACTTC	many	TRBV30	TRBD2	TRBJ2-7
CASSFALAGTGELFF	TGTGCCAGCAGCTTTGCCCTAGCGGGCACCGGGGAGCTGTTTTTT	many	TRBV11-2	TRBD2	TRBJ2-2
CSARMVRLANTGELFF	TGCAGTGCTAGGATGGTCAGGCTAGCGAACACCGGGGAGCTGTTTTTT	many	TRBV20-1	.	TRBJ2-2
CASSGSGSTGRTGEQFF	TGTGCCAGCAGTGGAAGTGGATCGACAGGGAGGACTGGTGAGCAGTTCTTC	.	TRBV28	.	TRBJ2-1
CASSQVAVMPNSNQPQHF	TGCGCCAGCAGCCAAGTCGCGGTGATGCCAAATAGCAATCAGCCCCAGCATTTT	.	TRBV4-1	.	TRBJ1-5
CASSLTVATNEKLFF	TGTGCCAGCAGCCTGACAGTTGCAACTAATGAAAAACTGTTTTTT	few	TRBV11-2	.	TRBJ1-4
CASSLRQDMTGELFF	TGCGCCAGCAGCTTGCGACAGGATATGACCGGGGAGCTGTTTTTT	few	TRBV5-1	.	TRBJ2-2
CASSAGVDTEAFF	TGTGCCAGCAGTGCAGGCGTCGACACTGAAGCTTTCTTT	many	TRBV2	.	TRBJ1-1
CASSLEGWDTEAFF	TGTGCCAGCAGCTTGGAGGGTTGGGACACTGAAGCTTTCTTT	many	TRBV5-4	.	TRBJ1-1
CASSPGQRYEQHF	TGTGCCAGCAGCCCGGGACAGCGCTACGAGCAGCACTTC	once	TRBV13	TRBD1	TRBJ2-7
CASSPKGLAGYNEQFF	TGTGCCAGCAGCCCCAAGGGACTAGCGGGCTACAATGAGCAGTTCTTC	.	TRBV7-8	TRBD2	TRBJ2-1
CASSGDRAGQETQYF	TGTGCCAGCAGTGGGGACAGGGCTGGCCAAGAGACCCAGTACTTC	many	TRBV2	TRBD1	TRBJ2-5
CASSFQGSGANVLTF	TGCGCCAGCAGCTTTCAGGGGTCAGGGGCCAACGTCCTGACTTTC	.	TRBV5-1	.	TRBJ2-6
CATTVHMNTEAFF	TGTGCCACCACGGTTCACATGAACACTGAAGCTTTCTTT	many	TRBV28	.	TRBJ1-1
CASSFVGTGKNGYTF	TGTGCCAGCAGTTTTGTCGGGACAGGGAAGAATGGCTACACCTTC	.	TRBV28	TRBD1	TRBJ1-2
CASTSGGSFDTQYF	TGTGCCAGCACATCGGGTGGGAGCTTCGATACGCAGTATTTT	.	TRBV28	.	TRBJ2-3
CASSTEWTTNQPQHF	TGTGCCAGCAGCACAGAATGGACAACGAATCAGCCCCAGCATTTT	many	TRBV12-3/TRBV12-4	.	TRBJ1-5
CSARDGNGADYGYTF	TGCAGTGCTAGAGATGGGAACGGGGCGGACTATGGCTACACCTTC	.	TRBV20-1	.	TRBJ1-2
CASSKGQENIQYF	TGCGCCAGCAGCAAGGGACAGGAAAACATTCAGTACTTC	.	TRBV5-1	TRBD1	TRBJ2-4
CASNHRGYEQYF	TGTGCCAGCAATCACAGGGGCTACGAGCAGTACTTC	many	TRBV28	TRBD1	TRBJ2-7
CASSLFKGAGELFF	TGTGCCAGCAGTCTATTTAAGGGCGCCGGGGAGCTGTTTTTT	many	TRBV12-3/TRBV12-4	.	TRBJ2-2
CASSLGTDGNEQYF	TGTGCCAGCAGTTTAGGGACAGATGGGAACGAGCAGTACTTC	many	TRBV27	TRBD1	TRBJ2-7
CANADRSAYEQYF	TGTGCCAACGCCGACAGGAGTGCCTACGAGCAGTACTTC	many	TRBV28	.	TRBJ2-7
CASSTPRLYEQYF	TGTGCCAGCAGCACACCACGGCTCTACGAGCAGTACTTC	.	TRBV6-1	.	TRBJ2-7
CSAGQNTEAFF	TGCAGTGCAGGACAGAACACTGAAGCTTTCTTT	many	TRBV20-1	.	TRBJ1-1
CASSINGQGLQPQHF	TGTGCCAGTAGTATAAATGGACAGGGATTGCAGCCCCAGCATTTT	.	TRBV19	TRBD1	TRBJ1-5
CASPPGAGGLCHEQYF	TGTGCCAGCCCCCCCGGGGCGGGAGGCCTCTGCCACGAGCAGTACTTC	few	TRBV5-5	TRBD2	TRBJ2-7
CASSKQIPQIGELFF	TGTGCCAGCAGTAAACAGATTCCACAGATCGGGGAGCTGTTTTTT	few	TRBV27	.	TRBJ2-2
CASSGLVKVDEQFF	TGTGCCAGCAGTGGCCTTGTCAAGGTCGATGAGCAGTTCTTC	.	TRBV6-4	.	TRBJ2-1
CAISVTSGTDTQYF	TGTGCCATCAGTGTAACTAGCGGCACAGATACGCAGTATTTT	.	TRBV10-3	TRBD2	TRBJ2-3
CAISGGWAPGEQYF	TGTGCCATCAGTGGCGGGTGGGCCCCGGGGGAGCAGTACTTC	many	TRBV10-3	.	TRBJ2-7
CASSFLGHRTQETQYF	TGTGCCAGCAGTTTCTTGGGACATCGGACTCAAGAGACCCAGTACTTC	many	TRBV28	.	TRBJ2-5
CASSGTGGKDTQYF	TGTGCCAGTAGTGGGACAGGGGGCAAAGATACGCAGTATTTT	.	TRBV19	TRBD1	TRBJ2-3
CASSSDQASYEQYF	TGTGCCAGCAGTTCTGACCAGGCGTCCTACGAGCAGTACTTC	many	TRBV12-3/TRBV12-4	.	TRBJ2-7
CASTLPPGLVTGELFF	TGTGCCAGCACCCTACCCCCGGGACTAGTCACCGGGGAGCTGTTTTTT	.	TRBV6-1	TRBD2	TRBJ2-2
CASRHGTSGSYEQYF	TGTGCCAGCAGGCACGGGACTAGCGGGAGCTACGAGCAGTACTTC	many	TRBV28	TRBD2	TRBJ2-7
CASSFSLARFADTQYF	TGTGCCAGCAGTTTTTCCCTAGCGAGGTTTGCAGATACGCAGTATTTT	.	TRBV27	.	TRBJ2-3
CASSQTHSAQGEAFF	TGTGCCAGCAGCCAAACTCACTCCGCCCAGGGTGAAGCTTTCTTT	many	TRBV3-1	.	TRBJ1-1